These T cell receptor beta chains were read from a single sample in a study of response to subunit inactivated influenza vaccine. TCRdb recomputed calls from the RT-PCR reads with MiXCR, one row per CDR3 protein. This sample has approximately 520,000 distinct CDR3 sequences, with 25% found just once. The specimen comprised CD4+ T cells sorted from PBMCs, sampled 5 days after vaccination. The receptors were sampled from a middle-aged man who received an inactivated influenza vaccine. Both conserved end residues are part of each CDR3. D genes are given only for firm matches. The size field is filled for only some rows; it gives once, few, many or a size class.

>TRBV7-3|-|-|TRBJ2-3
TGTGCCAGCAGCTTAGCGACTCGCACAGATACGCAGTATTTT
CASSLATRTDTQYF
>TRBV28|-|-|TRBJ2-1
TGTGCCAGCAGTTCTTATTGGGGGTCGGATCGCTCCTACAATGAGCAGTTCTTC
CASSSYWGSDRSYNEQFF
>TRBV14|-|-|TRBJ2-2
TGTGCCAGCAGCGGATGGAGTAGGGAGCTGTTTTTT
CASSGWSRELFF
>TRBV20-1|few|TRBD1|TRBJ2-7
TGCAGTGCTTCCTGGACAGGGGTGGCCTACGAGCAGTACTTC
CSASWTGVAYEQYF
>TRBV20-1|-|TRBD1|TRBJ2-3
TGCAGTGCTAGCAAGGGACAGGGAGGGAGGGCAGATACGCAGTATTTT
CSASKGQGGRADTQYF
>TRBV7-2|few|TRBD1|TRBJ2-7
TGTGCCAGCAGCTTAATCCCGGGACAGAACTCCTACGAGCAGTACTTC
CASSLIPGQNSYEQYF
>TRBV20-1|-|-|TRBJ2-1
TGCAGTGCTAGAGCTTTGCCCTCCTACAATGAGCAGTTCTTC
CSARALPSYNEQFF
>TRBV20-1|-|TRBD1|TRBJ1-5
TGCAGTGCTAGACGGGACAGGGGACGGCAGCCCCAGCATTTT
CSARRDRGRQPQHF
>TRBV7-2|-|TRBD2|TRBJ2-3
TGTGCCAGCAGCCAGCTAGCGGGGACCAGCACAGATACGCAGTATTTT
CASSQLAGTSTDTQYF
>TRBV29-1|-|-|TRBJ2-7
TGCAGCGTTTTTGTTCTGGCAGGGGACGAGCAGTACTTC
CSVFVLAGDEQYF
>TRBV7-2|few|TRBD1|TRBJ1-4
TGTGCCAGCAGCAAGACTCTACAGGGGATGGGAAAACTGTTTTTT
CASSKTLQGMGKLFF
>TRBV10-3|few|TRBD2|TRBJ2-1
TGTGCCATCAAACTAGCGAGCTCCTACAATGAGCAGTTCTTC
CAIKLASSYNEQFF
>TRBV5-1|-|TRBD2|TRBJ2-5
TGCGCCAGCAGCTTGGGACTAGCGGGGGCCCAAGAGACCCAGTACTTC
CASSLGLAGAQETQYF
>TRBV28|-|TRBD1|TRBJ2-1
TGTGCCAGCAGGACTGGGGGCGGGACAGGGGTACGGAATGAGCAGTTCTTC
CASRTGGGTGVRNEQFF
>TRBV5-1|-|TRBD2|TRBJ2-1
TGCGCCAGCAGCTTGGGGTTCGGGACTAGCGCACATGAGCAGTTCTTC
CASSLGFGTSAHEQFF
>TRBV7-9|-|-|TRBJ2-6
TGTGCCAGCAGCTTAGCGCTATCCAACTCTGGGGCCAACGTCCTGACTTTC
CASSLALSNSGANVLTF
>TRBV10-3|many|-|TRBJ1-1
TGTGCCACCGTCGGACAGTCGAACACTGAAGCTTTCTTT
CATVGQSNTEAFF
>TRBV24-1|few|-|TRBJ2-3
TGTGCCACCAGTACAGCAGGTACGCAGTATTTT
CATSTAGTQYF
>TRBV7-2|few|-|TRBJ2-3
TGTGCCAGCAGCTTTCCCAAGGGCGTGCCGCAGTATTTT
CASSFPKGVPQYF
>TRBV4-2|-|-|TRBJ2-7
TGTGCCAGCCGACTATACGAGCGGGCCGCTGCCTACGAGCAGTACTTC
CASRLYERAAAYEQYF
>TRBV10-3|few|-|TRBJ2-1
TGTGCCATCAGTGAGGCGGGACTGAACAATGAGCAGTTCTTC
CAISEAGLNNEQFF
>TRBV24-1|few|TRBD1|TRBJ2-2
TGTGCCACCAGTGCGCTTCCAGGTGGGGGACAGAGGACCGGGGAGCTGTTTTTT
CATSALPGGGQRTGELFF